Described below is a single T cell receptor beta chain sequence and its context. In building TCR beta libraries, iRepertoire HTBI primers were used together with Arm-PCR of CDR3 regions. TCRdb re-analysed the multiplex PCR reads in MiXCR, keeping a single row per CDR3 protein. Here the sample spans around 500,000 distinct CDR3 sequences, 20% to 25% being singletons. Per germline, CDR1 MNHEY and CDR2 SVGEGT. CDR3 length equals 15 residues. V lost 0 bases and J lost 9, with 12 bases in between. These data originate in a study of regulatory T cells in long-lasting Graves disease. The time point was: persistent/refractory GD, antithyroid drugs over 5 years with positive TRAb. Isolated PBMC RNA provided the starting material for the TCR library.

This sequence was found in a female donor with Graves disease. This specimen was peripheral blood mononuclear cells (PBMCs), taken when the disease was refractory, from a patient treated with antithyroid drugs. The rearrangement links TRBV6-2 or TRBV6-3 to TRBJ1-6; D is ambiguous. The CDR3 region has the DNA TGTGCCAGCAGTTACTCCTGGTCGTCGGGTTCACCCCTCCACTTT. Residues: CASSYSWSSGSPLHF.